These 17 T cell receptor beta chains came from one sample sequenced in a study of T cells in localized non-small cell lung cancer. TCRdb keeps only in-frame clones here, not all; method: immunoSEQ multiplex PCR. The sample has about 70,000 clones, roughly nine tenths seen once; the top ten hold about a fifth. Material: peripheral blood, obtained before any cancer treatment. Source of these receptors: a male donor aged 60 or older with stage III squamous cell lung carcinoma.

V gene TRBV6-1 combines with J gene TRBJ1-1, with TRBD1 matching 10 bases. The CDR3 totals 15 residues. Germline loops: CDR1 MNHNS, CDR2 SASEGT. Trimming took 2 bases from V and 2 from J; bases not matched to a gene: 2. The CDR3 spells CASSELTGGNTEAFF. CDR3 sequence (DNA): TGTGCCAGCAGTGAACTGACAGGGGGCAACACTGAAGCTTTCTTT.

This clone was observed a single time. CDR3 nucleotide sequence: TGTGCCAGTAGTACAAGCGCAGGGGTCTCGAGCAATCAGCCCCAGCATTTT. As protein: CASSTSAGVSSNQPQHF. This sequence joins TRBV19 and TRBJ1-5, with a weak D call TRBD1 (6 bases). Germline V lookup: CDR1 LNHDA, CDR2 SQIVND (reference sequence). Deletions cut 4 bases from V and 1 base from J, with 17 bases between. The CDR3 contains 17 residues.

The V and J genes are TRBV30 and TRBJ1-1; no reliable D call. In germline, CDR1 is GTSNPN, CDR2 SVGIG (reference sequence). The CDR3 is 13 amino acids. The V end lost 2 bases, the J end lost 4 bases, and 11 bases lay between the germline ends. CDR3 sequence (DNA): TGTGCCTGGAGTCTAACCCGGAGCACTGAAGCTTTCTTT. It translates to CAWSLTRSTEAFF.

This chain connects TRBV21-1 to TRBJ2-7. TRBV21-1 is a pseudogene locus. The CDR3 is 13 residues long. In nucleotides, the CDR3 is TGTGCCAGCAGCAAAGTGCTCAGAACCGAGCAGTACGTC. Its protein is CASSKVLRTEQYV.

The J gene is TRBJ2-7, the V gene TRBV4-3; D uncertain. The germline V gene has CDR1 LGHNA and CDR2 YSLEER. The germline V and J ends were trimmed by 1 base and 2 bases, with 12 bases remaining between them. The CDR3 consists of 15 residues. The CDR3 region is CASSQVLGPTYEQYF. The DNA of the CDR3 is TGCGCCAGCAGCCAAGTCCTTGGCCCGACCTACGAGCAGTACTTC.

This chain links TRBV19 with TRBJ1-5; no firm D call. The germline V gene encodes CDR1 LNHDA and CDR2 SQIVND (reference sequence). V was clipped by 1 base and J by 5 bases, with 12 bases between them. The CDR3 spans 15 residues. CDR3 sequence: CASSIALANHQPQHF. Here the CDR3 DNA reads TGTGCCAGTAGTATAGCCCTGGCAAATCATCAGCCCCAGCATTTT.

V is TRBV6-8 and J is TRBJ2-5, with a weak D call TRBD1 (5 bases). This CDR3 has 11 amino acids. Trimming cost V 3 bases and J 8 bases, with 7 bases left between them. The V gene's germline CDR1 is MNHGY and CDR2 SAAAGT. The CDR3 bases are TGTGCCAGCAGTTATAGGGGTACCCAGTACTTC. Protein product: CASSYRGTQYF.

This chain uses TRBV5-4 with TRBJ1-2, with a tentative D call TRBD1 (5 bases). Germline CDR1 SGHNT, CDR2 YYREEE (reference sequence). The CDR3 runs to 15 residues. Between the trimmed V and J ends, which lost 0 bases and 5 bases, there was a span of 14 bases. The CDR3 protein is CASSLATGREYGYTF. CDR3 in DNA: TGTGCCAGCAGCTTGGCAACAGGTCGGGAGTATGGCTACACCTTC.

The J gene is TRBJ1-1, the V gene TRBV6-6; no reliable D call. Per the germline V gene, CDR1 is MNHNY and CDR2 is SVGAGI (reference sequence). The CDR3 is 13 amino acids. V was clipped by 0 bases and J by 8 bases, with 10 bases between them. CDR3 DNA sequence: TGTGCCAGCAGTTACTCGATCGGCAGCGAAGCTTTCTTT. Protein sequence: CASSYSIGSEAFF.

A word on this clone: Within the sample, other DNA sequences also encode this same CDR3. This sequence joins TRBV6-1 and TRBJ1-1, with D hard to call. Germline V gene lookup returns CDR1 MNHNS and CDR2 SASEGT. This CDR3 is 13 amino acids long. Trimming took 4 bases from V and 1 from J, leaving 7 bases between them. CDR3 DNA: TGTGCCAGCAGTGTGACTGAGAACACTGAAGCTTTCTTT. Its protein product is CASSVTENTEAFF.

This chain uses TRBV30 with TRBJ1-6; 8 bases map to TRBD1. The CDR3 length is 13 residues. V dropped 1 base and J dropped 10; count of bases not matched to a gene: 3. From germline, CDR1 is GTSNPN and CDR2 SVGIG (reference sequence). CDR3 residues: CAWSEDRDSPLHF. CDR3 bases: TGTGCCTGGAGTGAGGACAGGGACTCACCCCTCCACTTT.

The V call is TRBV9, the J call TRBJ2-2; TRBD1 agrees at 8 bases. CDR1 is SGDLS and CDR2 is YYNGEE in the germline V gene. After removal of 0 bases from V and 7 bases from J, the junction contained 5 bases not matched to a gene. The CDR3 runs to 15 residues. The chain's CDR3 is CASSVGDRRSGELFF. For the CDR3, the DNA is TGTGCCAGCAGCGTAGGGGACAGGAGGAGCGGGGAGCTGTTTTTT.

The J gene is TRBJ1-4, the V gene TRBV7-2; D not certain. Looked up from germline, CDR1 is SGHTA and CDR2 is FQGNSA. The CDR3 is 15 residues long. Trimming took 0 bases from V and 7 from J, leaving 12 bases between them. This CDR3 is CASSLAGQVIEKLFF. In DNA form, the CDR3 reads TGTGCCAGCAGCTTAGCGGGTCAGGTGATTGAAAAACTGTTTTTT. Looking up the rest from reference TRBV7-2 and TRBJ1-4 gives the full variable domain: GAGVSQSPSNKVTEKGKDVELRCDPISGHTALYWYRQSLGQGLEFLIYFQGNSAPDKSGLPSDRFSAERTGGSVSTLTIQRTQQEDSAVYLCASSLAGQVIEKLFFGSGTQLSVL.

J is TRBJ1-5 and V is TRBV5-6; no definite D call. The CDR3 is 13 amino acids. The germline CDR1 and CDR2 sequences are SGHDT and YYEEEE. V was shortened by 4 bases and J by 6 bases, with 11 bases between the two germline ends. The CDR3 coding sequence is TGTGCCAGCAGCAAGACCGGCCGTCAGCCCCAGCATTTT. This gives the protein CASSKTGRQPQHF. The full variable domain, rest sourced from reference TRBV5-6 and TRBJ1-5, is DAGVTQSPTHLIKTRGQQVTLRCSPKSGHDTVSWYQQALGQGPQFIFQYYEEEERQRGNFPDRFSGHQFPNYSSELNVNALLLGDSALYLCASSKTGRQPQHFGDGTRLSIL.

The rearrangement joins TRBV30 to TRBJ1-5; possible D gene TRBD1, 6 bases. The V gene lost 2 bases and the J gene lost 9 bases, with 8 bases spanning the gap. Germline V gene lookup returns CDR1 GTSNPN and CDR2 SVGIG (reference sequence). There are 11 residues in the CDR3. CDR3: CAWSSTGPQHF. CDR3 nucleotides: TGTGCCTGGAGTTCGACAGGGCCCCAGCATTTT. Filled out from reference TRBV30 and TRBJ1-5, the complete variable domain reads SQTIHQWPATLVQPVGSPLSLECTVEGTSNPNLYWYRQAAGRGLQLLFYSVGIGQISSEVPQNLSASRPQDRQFILSSKKLLLSDSGFYLCAWSSTGPQHFGDGTRLSIL.

The J gene is TRBJ2-1, the V gene TRBV27, with 9 bases identical to TRBD1. J gave up 9 bases and V 6 bases, and 15 bases lay outside the gene matches. The CDR3 consists of 16 residues. Germline V lookup: CDR1 MNHEY, CDR2 SMNVEV (reference sequence). The CDR3 here is CASSQFAGTGWAEQFF. In nucleotides, the CDR3 is TGTGCCAGCAGCCAGTTCGCCGGGACAGGGTGGGCTGAGCAGTTCTTC.

V and J are TRBV7-2 and TRBJ1-2; D possibly corresponds to TRBD1 (5 bases). Trimming pared 3 bases from V and 3 bases from J, leaving 8 bases between. The CDR3 has 13 residues. CDR1 is SGHTA, CDR2 FQGNSA, per germline. CDR3 region: CASSLGTYYGYTF. Written as DNA, the CDR3 is TGTGCCAGCAGCTTGGGGACCTACTATGGCTACACCTTC. The entire variable domain, with the rest obtained from reference TRBV7-2 and TRBJ1-2, is as follows: GAGVSQSPSNKVTEKGKDVELRCDPISGHTALYWYRQSLGQGLEFLIYFQGNSAPDKSGLPSDRFSAERTGGSVSTLTIQRTQQEDSAVYLCASSLGTYYGYTFGSGTRLTVV.